Listed below are T cell receptor beta chains from one sample, sequenced in a study of T-cell reconstitution after alpha-beta-depleted transplantation in children. TCRdb reprocessed the PCR reads with MiXCR, giving one entry per CDR3 protein. The data contain about 6,100 distinct CDR3 sequences, approximately 16% of them singletons. Sequencing used PBMCs, obtained before TCRalphabeta/CD19-depleted stem cell transplant. These receptors were obtained from a boy aged 2-15 years with acute lymphoblastic leukemia, due to receive a stem cell transplant. The CDR3 runs from the conserved cysteine through the conserved F or W. Each record gives: clone size, D gene, J gene, CDR3 length, V gene, CDR3 DNA, CDR3 protein. A D gene is named only where the DNA matches it firmly. A clone size is listed for some rows: how often the clone was seen (once, few, many), or a class if it is expanded.

size: once; D: TRBD1; J: TRBJ2-3; length: 14; V: TRBV7-2; DNA: TGTGCCAGCAGCTTAGGGGACAGGGCAGATACGCAGTATTTT; CDR3: CASSLGDRADTQYF
size: medium-sized; D: TRBD2; J: TRBJ2-3; length: 15; V: TRBV6-1; DNA: TGTGCCAGCAGTGAAGTAGCGGGGGGGCCAGATACGCAGTATTTT; CDR3: CASSEVAGGPDTQYF
size: NA; D: NA; J: TRBJ2-5; length: 13; V: TRBV4-1; DNA: TGTGCCAGGAGCCCGGGGATGAGGGAGACCCAGTACTTC; CDR3: CARSPGMRETQYF
size: many; D: NA; J: TRBJ2-7; length: 15; V: TRBV2; DNA: TGTGCCAGCAGTGGGCCGGGACTGGGTTCCTACGAGCAGTACTTC; CDR3: CASSGPGLGSYEQYF
size: medium-sized; D: TRBD2; J: TRBJ2-2; length: 18; V: TRBV6-1; DNA: TGTGCCAGCAGTGGACTAGCGGGGGGATACGCGAACACCGGGGAGCTGTTTTTT; CDR3: CASSGLAGGYANTGELFF
size: medium-sized; D: NA; J: TRBJ2-3; length: 19; V: TRBV3-1; DNA: TGTGCCAGCAGCCAAGATCCCCGACCCAGGGGACTGTTAACAGATACGCAGTATTTT; CDR3: CASSQDPRPRGLLTDTQYF
size: medium-sized; D: TRBD1; J: TRBJ1-5; length: 16; V: TRBV20-1; DNA: TGCAGTGCTAGAGGGACAGGGGAAGGCGGCAATCAGCCCCAGCATTTT; CDR3: CSARGTGEGGNQPQHF
size: medium-sized; D: NA; J: TRBJ1-1; length: 16; V: TRBV7-9; DNA: TGTGCCAGCAGCTTAACGAACGGTCGGTTAAACACTGAAGCTTTCTTT; CDR3: CASSLTNGRLNTEAFF
size: many; D: NA; J: TRBJ2-1; length: 13; V: TRBV3-1; DNA: TGTGCCAGCAGCCAAGCCTCCAGGAATCAGCAGTTCTTC; CDR3: CASSQASRNQQFF
size: many; D: NA; J: TRBJ2-5; length: 19; V: TRBV11-2; DNA: TGTGCCAGCAGCTTAGATCCGGCACGGGAGAGGGGTTTGTTGGAGACCCAGTACTTC; CDR3: CASSLDPARERGLLETQYF
size: many; D: NA; J: TRBJ1-5; length: 16; V: TRBV12-3/TRBV12-4; DNA: TGTGCCAGCAGTTTTGTCGAGGGGAGGGTGGATCAGCCCCAGCATTTT; CDR3: CASSFVEGRVDQPQHF
size: many; D: NA; J: TRBJ1-6; length: 15; V: TRBV6-5; DNA: TGTGCCAGCAGTTACTCATGGGAGGGTTTCTCACCCCTCCACTTT; CDR3: CASSYSWEGFSPLHF
size: medium-sized; D: TRBD2; J: TRBJ2-3; length: 12; V: TRBV3-1; DNA: TGTGCCAGCATGGCGAGCGGGGAGGAGCAGTATTTT; CDR3: CASMASGEEQYF
size: medium-sized; D: TRBD1; J: TRBJ2-7; length: 12; V: TRBV20-1; DNA: TGCAGTCTACAGGGGGCCTCCTACGAGCAGTACTTC; CDR3: CSLQGASYEQYF
size: medium-sized; D: NA; J: TRBJ2-2; length: 14; V: TRBV19; DNA: TGTGCCAGTAGCAGGAAGTCCCATACCGGGGAGCTGTTTTTT; CDR3: CASSRKSHTGELFF
size: NA; D: NA; J: TRBJ2-2; length: 15; V: TRBV5-1; DNA: TGCGCCAGCAGCTTCTCCGGGGCGAGCACCGGGGAGCTGTTTTTT; CDR3: CASSFSGASTGELFF
size: medium-sized; D: NA; J: TRBJ1-2; length: 14; V: TRBV15; DNA: TGTGCCACCAGCGGCCTAGGGGGAATCTATGGCTACACCTTC; CDR3: CATSGLGGIYGYTF
size: many; D: NA; J: TRBJ2-5; length: 15; V: TRBV5-1; DNA: TGCGCCAGCAGCCCAAGGGGGGCAGTACAAGAGACCCAGTACTTC; CDR3: CASSPRGAVQETQYF
size: many; D: TRBD1; J: TRBJ1-2; length: 12; V: TRBV6-1; DNA: TGTGCCAGCAGGGGACAGGATAATGGCTACACCTTC; CDR3: CASRGQDNGYTF
size: NA; D: NA; J: TRBJ2-3; length: 13; V: TRBV7-2; DNA: TGTGCCAGCAGTCCATTATATCCAGATACGCAGTATTTT; CDR3: CASSPLYPDTQYF
size: medium-sized; D: NA; J: TRBJ2-1; length: 18; V: TRBV7-2; DNA: TGTGCCAGCAGCCAGATTGCTACTCAGCTCCTACTCCACGATGAGCAGTTCTTC; CDR3: CASSQIATQLLLHDEQFF
size: few; D: TRBD1; J: TRBJ2-7; length: 13; V: TRBV7-8; DNA: TGTGCCAGCAGCATTGACAGGGGAAGGGAGCAGTACTTC; CDR3: CASSIDRGREQYF
size: many; D: TRBD1; J: TRBJ1-1; length: 16; V: TRBV7-9; DNA: TGTGCCAGCAGCCTCCCTCCAGGGGGCGCGGACACTGAAGCTTTCTTT; CDR3: CASSLPPGGADTEAFF
size: many; D: NA; J: TRBJ1-6; length: 12; V: TRBV12-3/TRBV12-4; DNA: TGTGCCAGCAGTTCCCGGGTAGGACCCCTCCACTTT; CDR3: CASSSRVGPLHF
size: few; D: NA; J: TRBJ1-1; length: 15; V: TRBV29-1; DNA: TGCAGCGTCATCCCTCTAGGGGGGGCGACCACTGAAGCTTTCTTT; CDR3: CSVIPLGGATTEAFF
size: many; D: NA; J: TRBJ2-1; length: 14; V: TRBV5-6; DNA: TGTGCCAGCAGCCCTCTCCGGGGCCGCAATGAGCAGTTCTTC; CDR3: CASSPLRGRNEQFF
size: many; D: NA; J: TRBJ2-7; length: 14; V: TRBV20-1; DNA: TGCAGTGCTAGAAATCCCACCGAGTCCTACGAGCAGTACTTC; CDR3: CSARNPTESYEQYF